These 7 T cell receptor beta chains came from one sample sequenced in a study of technical replicates of blood from a handful of donors (TCRdb year 2017). Receptor libraries were prepared by the immunoSEQ multiplex PCR assay. TCRdb took over this immuneACCESS table, retaining in-frame rearrangements with V and J assigned. Such tables are incomplete; in checked studies, under half of the missing clones stem from an unresolved V gene, and the remainder is unexplained. This sample gives around 57,000 clones in total; less than 95% of them show up just once. The ten top clones hold 0.22% of the sample. Sequencing was done on a sample of T cells isolated from PBMCs. These receptors were obtained from a human donor in good health.

V gene TRBV5-1 combines with J gene TRBJ2-7; a weak D match, TRBD1 (6 bases). CDR1 and CDR2 (germline): SGHRS, YFSETQ. V lost 4 bases and J 3 bases, leaving 11 bases between the germline ends. There are 13 residues in the CDR3. Here the CDR3 reads CASSRDTFYEQYF. Here the CDR3 DNA reads TGCGCCAGCAGCCGGGACACGTTCTACGAGCAGTACTTC.

This chain joins TRBV7-9 and TRBJ2-5; D perhaps matches TRBD2 (7 bases). V dropped 5 bases and J dropped 5 bases, with 18 bases sitting between them. In germline, CDR1 is SEHNR, CDR2 FQNEAQ (reference sequence). There are 15 residues in the CDR3. The CDR3 protein is CASSQGGGAYETQYF. As DNA, the CDR3 is TGTGCCAGCAGCCAAGGGGGGGGCGCATATGAGACCCAGTACTTC.

The V gene is TRBV12-5, the J gene TRBJ1-2, with D possibly TRBD1 on 6 matching bases. Germline V gene sequence: CDR1 LGHNT, CDR2 FRNRAP. This CDR3 contains 12 residues. V was cut by 6 bases and J by 8 bases, with 13 bases left in between. CDR3 sequence (DNA): TGTGCTAGTGGGGAGACAGGTGGCGGCTACACCTTC. Amino acid sequence: CASGETGGGYTF.

The chain is built from TRBV29-1 and TRBJ2-1; 8 bases fit TRBD1. J was trimmed by 10 bases and V by 6 bases; bases with no gene match: 14. Per germline, CDR1 SQVTM and CDR2 ANQGSEA. This CDR3 region has 14 residues. Written as DNA, the CDR3 is TGCAGCGTCTCTCAGGGGACAGGTAGTACGGAGCAGTTCTTC. The encoded protein is CSVSQGTGSTEQFF.

V gene TRBV28 combines with J gene TRBJ2-2; D is undetermined. Germline assignment: CDR1 MDHEN and CDR2 SYDVKM. The CDR3 has 12 amino acids. Deletions cut 8 bases from V and 5 bases from J, with 9 bases between. The CDR3 DNA reads as TGTGCCAGCGAAAGAGATACCGGGGAGCTGTTTTTT. Amino acids: CASERDTGELFF.

V gene TRBV6-5 combines with J gene TRBJ2-1, with 7 bases aligning to TRBD1. CDR3 size: 14 residues. V dropped 4 bases and J dropped 5; count of bases not matched to a gene: 5. CDR1 is MNHEY, CDR2 SVGAGI, per germline. The CDR3, as DNA: TGTGCCAGCAGTTCAGCAGGACAGGACAATGAGCAGTTCTTC. Amino acid sequence: CASSSAGQDNEQFF.

This clone was picked up one time. The genes are TRBV28 and TRBJ1-2; D is ambiguous. Germline assignment: CDR1 MDHEN and CDR2 SYDVKM. Between the trimmed V and J ends, which lost 3 bases and 8 bases, there was a span of 22 bases. The CDR3 runs to 16 residues. CDR3 residues: CASSFLPRNGLEGYTF. CDR3 nucleotide sequence: TGTGCCAGCAGTTTTCTTCCGCGTAACGGTTTGGAGGGCTACACCTTC.